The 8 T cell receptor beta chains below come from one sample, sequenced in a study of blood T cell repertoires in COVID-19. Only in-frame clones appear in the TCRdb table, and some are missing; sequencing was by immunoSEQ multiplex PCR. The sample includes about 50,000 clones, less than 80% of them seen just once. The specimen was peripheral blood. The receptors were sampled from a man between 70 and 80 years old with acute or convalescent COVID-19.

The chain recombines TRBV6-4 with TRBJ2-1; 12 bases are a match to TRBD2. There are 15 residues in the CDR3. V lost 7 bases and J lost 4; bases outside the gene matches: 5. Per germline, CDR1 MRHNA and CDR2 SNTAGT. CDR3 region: CASTLTSGSYNEQFF. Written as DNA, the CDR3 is TGTGCCAGCACCCTGACTAGCGGGAGTTACAATGAGCAGTTCTTC.

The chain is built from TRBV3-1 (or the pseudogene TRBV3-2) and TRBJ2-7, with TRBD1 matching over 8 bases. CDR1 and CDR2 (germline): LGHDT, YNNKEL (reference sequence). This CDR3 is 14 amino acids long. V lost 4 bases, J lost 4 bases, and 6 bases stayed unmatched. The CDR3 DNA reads TGTGCCAGCAGCCTGACAGGGGACCCGTACGAGCAGTACTTC. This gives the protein CASSLTGDPYEQYF.

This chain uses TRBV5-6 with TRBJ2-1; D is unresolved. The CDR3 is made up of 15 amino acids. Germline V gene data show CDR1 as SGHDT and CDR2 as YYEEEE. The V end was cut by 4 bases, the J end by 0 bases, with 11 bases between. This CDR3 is CASSASISSYNEQFF. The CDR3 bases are TGTGCCAGCAGCGCGTCTATTAGCTCCTACAATGAGCAGTTCTTC.

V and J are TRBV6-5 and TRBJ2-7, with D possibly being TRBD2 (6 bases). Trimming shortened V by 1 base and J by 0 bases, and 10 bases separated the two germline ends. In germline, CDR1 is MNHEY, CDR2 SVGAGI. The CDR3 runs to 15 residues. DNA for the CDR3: TGTGCCAGCAGTTACTTGGGACTGAGCTCCTACGAGCAGTACTTC. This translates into CASSYLGLSSYEQYF.

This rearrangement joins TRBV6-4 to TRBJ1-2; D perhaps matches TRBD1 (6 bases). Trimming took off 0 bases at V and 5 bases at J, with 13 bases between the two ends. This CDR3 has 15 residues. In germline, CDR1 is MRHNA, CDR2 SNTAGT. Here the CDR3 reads CASSDSGAGAYGYTF. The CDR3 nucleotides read TGTGCCAGCAGTGACTCGGGGGCCGGGGCATATGGCTACACCTTC.

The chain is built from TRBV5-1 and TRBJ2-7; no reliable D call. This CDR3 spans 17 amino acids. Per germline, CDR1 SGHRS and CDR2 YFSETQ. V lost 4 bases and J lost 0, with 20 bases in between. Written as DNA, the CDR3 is TGCGCCAGCAGCCCCGACCCGGTGGGCACAAGCTCCTACGAGCAGTACTTC. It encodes CASSPDPVGTSSYEQYF.

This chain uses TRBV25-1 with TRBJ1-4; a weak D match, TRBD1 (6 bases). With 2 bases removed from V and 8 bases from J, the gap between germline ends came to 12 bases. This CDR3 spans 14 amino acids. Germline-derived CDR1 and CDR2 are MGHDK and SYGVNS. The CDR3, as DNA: TGTGCCAGCAGTGAACAGGGGAGTACGGAAAAACTGTTTTTT. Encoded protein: CASSEQGSTEKLFF.

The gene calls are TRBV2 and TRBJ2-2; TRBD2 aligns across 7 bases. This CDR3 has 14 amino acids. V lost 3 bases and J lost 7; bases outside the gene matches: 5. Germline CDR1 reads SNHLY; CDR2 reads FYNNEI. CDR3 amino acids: CASSDPTSVGELFF. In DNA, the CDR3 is TGTGCCAGCAGTGACCCTACTAGCGTCGGGGAGCTGTTTTTT.